What follows is one T cell receptor beta chain and its context. What it recognizes is unknown. Germline CDR1 SGHVS, CDR2 FQNEAQ. This CDR3 region has 11 residues. V lost 6 bases to trimming and J lost 5 bases, with 6 bases between them. In patients chosen for sequencing, flow cytometry had shown CD8+CD57+ cell expansion. In all patients, the disease was severe acquired aplastic anemia. Genomic DNA acted as the template from which TCR beta VDJ combination and CDR3 sequence profiling were carried out. TCRdb called the reads again in MiXCR, with one record for every CDR3 protein. The sample lists approximately 170,000 distinct CDR3 sequences; over 40% were seen once. This record belongs to a study of CD8+CD57+ T cells in acquired aplastic anemia. Findings and limits, study-wide: Controls and patients did not differ significantly in CD8+ Simpson's diversity.

Sequences were obtained from sorted CD4+, CD8+, or CD8+CD57+ T cells (not recorded which) from PBMCs. The chain carries TRBV7-8 and TRBJ2-3; D is unresolved. The receptor's source is a human donor with aplastic anemia. The CDR3 bases are TGTGCCAGCAGGTCGGGAGATACGCAGTATTTT. Protein sequence: CASRSGDTQYF.